Each of the 26 T cell receptor beta chains below was sequenced from the same sample in a study of CD8+ T cells in alopecia areata. TCR sequencing used cDNA made by reverse transcription of extracted RNA. The table came from immunoSEQ multiplex PCR; TCRdb's copy has only in-frame clones and leaves some out. The sample contains over 95,000 clones, 41% of which appear only once. The sequenced sample was CD4+ T cells sorted from blood. These receptors all come from a human donor with alopecia areata.

In this sample, this clone turned up a few times. The J gene is TRBJ2-5, the V gene TRBV5-1; D remains unclear. CDR1 and CDR2 (germline): SGHRS, YFSETQ. Trimming took off 6 bases at V and 2 bases at J, with 11 bases between the two ends. The length of the CDR3 is 13 residues. The CDR3 is CASNPRPQETQYF. Written as DNA, the CDR3 is TGCGCCAGCAACCCCCGGCCGCAAGAGACCCAGTACTTC.

The gene calls are TRBV29-1 and TRBJ2-7, with TRBD2 matching 10 bases. The ends lost 4 bases at V and 3 bases at J; junction bases unmatched: 3. The CDR3 covers 13 residues. Germline CDR1 and CDR2: SQVTM and ANQGSEA. The CDR3 DNA sequence: TGCAGCGTTGTAGCGGGGGGCGGCTACGAGCAGTACTTC. This codes for CSVVAGGGYEQYF.

CDR3 protein: CASGQSSYEQYF. CDR3 sequence (DNA): TGTGCCAGCGGACAGAGCTCCTACGAGCAGTACTTC. The chain links TRBV30 to TRBJ2-7; perhaps TRBD1 as D (6 bases). V was clipped by 8 bases and J by 0 bases, with 11 bases between them. The germline V gene encodes CDR1 GTSNPN and CDR2 SVGIG (reference sequence). The CDR3 totals 12 residues.

The sample holds a few counts of this clone. The rearrangement uses TRBV29-1 and TRBJ1-1, with D unclear. V dropped 7 bases and J dropped 1 base, with 10 bases sitting between them. CDR3 length: 12 residues. The V gene's germline CDR1 is SQVTM and CDR2 ANQGSEA. Here the CDR3 reads CSGQKQNTEAFF. The DNA of the CDR3 is TGCAGCGGTCAAAAACAGAACACTGAAGCTTTCTTT.

The chain employs TRBV15 and TRBJ2-1, with D perhaps TRBD1 (6 bases). The CDR3 is made up of 16 amino acids. Per germline, CDR1 LNHNV and CDR2 YYDKDF (reference sequence). With 4 bases removed from V and 5 bases from J, the gap between germline ends came to 18 bases. The CDR3 loop is CATSILTGHLNNEQFF. Written as DNA, the CDR3 is TGTGCCACCAGCATACTAACGGGACACCTTAACAATGAGCAGTTCTTC.

Only one count was recorded for this clone. This chain links TRBV29-1 with TRBJ2-2; D may be TRBD1 (6 bases). CDR3 length: 15 amino acids. Germline CDR1 and CDR2: SQVTM and ANQGSEA. Trimming removed 4 bases at V and 4 bases at J, with 16 bases between. The CDR3 sequence: CSVAVFRGGTGELFF. DNA for the CDR3: TGCAGCGTTGCTGTATTCAGGGGTGGCACCGGGGAGCTGTTTTTT.

The gene calls are TRBV30 and TRBJ1-6; D unresolved. The CDR3 loop spans 11 amino acids. V lost 4 bases, J lost 10 bases, and 8 bases lay in between. Germline V gene data show CDR1 as GTSNPN and CDR2 as SVGIG (reference sequence). The CDR3 loop is CAWKYQSPLHF. Here the CDR3 DNA reads TGTGCCTGGAAATACCAGTCACCCCTCCACTTT.

CDR3 in DNA: TGTGCCAGCAGCTTCGTTCGGATTAGGCAAGAGACCCAGTACTTC. As protein: CASSFVRIRQETQYF. The V and J genes are TRBV7-2 and TRBJ2-5; no clear D. This CDR3 contains 15 residues. CDR1 and CDR2 (germline): SGHTA, FQGNSA. V was clipped by 3 bases and J by 2 bases, with 13 bases between them. Using reference TRBV7-2 and TRBJ2-5 for the parts outside the CDR3, the full variable domain is GAGVSQSPSNKVTEKGKDVELRCDPISGHTALYWYRQSLGQGLEFLIYFQGNSAPDKSGLPSDRFSAERTGGSVSTLTIQRTQQEDSAVYLCASSFVRIRQETQYFGPGTRLLVL.

This clone was counted a few times. The rearrangement uses TRBV28 and TRBJ2-5; D may match TRBD1 or TRBD2 (5 bases each). This CDR3 contains 15 residues. Looked up from germline, CDR1 is MDHEN and CDR2 is SYDVKM. Trimming cost V 7 bases and J 7 bases, with 22 bases left between them. The CDR3 DNA reads TGTGCCAGCACTGTATCGGATGAGGGGTGGGGGACCCAGTACTTC. Translating gives CASTVSDEGWGTQYF.

With regard to this clone: A much more abundant neighbour one base away suggests this may be a read error. Distinct nucleotide sequences in the sample also encode this CDR3. The chain's CDR3 is CATTSTGGGWVTQYF. CDR3 bases: TGTGCCACCACATCGACAGGGGGGGGGTGGGTTACCCAGTACTTC. This chain uses TRBV19 with TRBJ2-5; 9 bases map to TRBD1. Germline values: CDR1 LNHDA, CDR2 SQIVND (reference sequence). The CDR3 contains 15 residues. The ends lost 10 bases at V and 8 bases at J; junction bases unmatched: 17.

The V and J genes are TRBV7-2 and TRBJ1-6; a weak D match, TRBD1 (6 bases). Per the germline V gene, CDR1 is SGHTA and CDR2 is FQGNSA. The CDR3 loop spans 15 amino acids. V lost 5 bases and J 10 bases, leaving 18 bases between the germline ends. The CDR3 DNA sequence: TGTGCCAGCAGCGTAACCCAGGGGTTCGGCTCACCCCTCCACTTT. This sequence encodes CASSVTQGFGSPLHF.

The chain has TRBV6-5 and TRBJ2-7; D unresolved. The V gene lost 7 bases and the J gene lost 4 bases, with 17 bases spanning the gap. The CDR3 has 14 amino acids. Germline V gene data show CDR1 as MNHEY and CDR2 as SVGAGI. This CDR3 reads CASTTRYIRYEQYF. Here the CDR3 DNA reads TGTGCCAGCACCACCCGCTACATTCGTTACGAGCAGTACTTC.

This chain links TRBV6-6 with TRBJ2-7; perhaps TRBD1 as D (6 bases). Germline V gene data show CDR1 as MNHNY and CDR2 as SVGAGI (reference sequence). V dropped 2 bases and J dropped 3 bases, with 17 bases sitting between them. This CDR3 contains 16 residues. CDR3 sequence reads: CASSYRQVDGDYEQYF. The DNA for the CDR3 is TGTGCCAGCAGTTACCGACAGGTAGATGGGGACTACGAGCAGTACTTC.

The J gene is TRBJ2-1, the V gene TRBV5-1, with a possible D match to TRBD1 (6 bases). The ends were cut back, 4 bases at V and 2 bases at J, with 10 bases in the middle. This CDR3 has 14 residues. Germline loops: CDR1 SGHRS, CDR2 YFSETQ. DNA of the CDR3: TGCGCCAGCAGCCAGGGACAAACCTACAATGAGCAGTTCTTC. Its translation: CASSQGQTYNEQFF. Looking up the rest from reference TRBV5-1 and TRBJ2-1 gives the full variable domain: KAGVTQTPRYLIKTRGQQVTLSCSPISGHRSVSWYQQTPGQGLQFLFEYFSETQRNKGNFPGRFSGRQFSNSRSEMNVSTLELGDSALYLCASSQGQTYNEQFFGPGTRLTVL.

This clone was found a few times. The J gene is TRBJ2-1, the V gene TRBV29-1, with D unresolved. Germline CDR1 and CDR2: SQVTM and ANQGSEA. CDR3 size: 14 residues. V was clipped by 6 bases and J by 3 bases, with 15 bases between them. The CDR3 region is CSVDAPPVYNEQFF. CDR3 sequence (DNA): TGCAGCGTGGACGCGCCCCCGGTCTACAATGAGCAGTTCTTC.

This sequence joins TRBV29-1 and TRBJ1-2; no clear D gene. The germline V gene encodes CDR1 SQVTM and CDR2 ANQGSEA. The CDR3 runs to 12 residues. V lost 7 bases to trimming and J lost 2 bases, with 11 bases between them. The CDR3 region is CSGTSGNYGYTF. CDR3 in DNA: TGCAGCGGCACTTCGGGAAACTATGGCTACACCTTC.

This clone was detected only a few times. The chain combines TRBV29-1 with TRBJ2-2; 8 nucleotides match TRBD1. V gave up 8 bases and J gave up 5 bases; unmatched junction bases: 7. The length of the CDR3 is 13 residues. Looked up from germline, CDR1 is SQVTM and CDR2 is ANQGSEA. The CDR3 spells CSFGQGRTGELFF. DNA for the CDR3: TGCAGCTTTGGACAGGGAAGGACCGGGGAGCTGTTTTTT.

This clone appeared a few times. The chain carries TRBV19 and TRBJ1-2; D ambiguous. The V end lost 6 bases, the J end lost 7 bases, and 18 bases lay between the germline ends. The CDR3 loop spans 14 amino acids. Germline V gene sequence: CDR1 LNHDA, CDR2 SQIVND (reference sequence). DNA of the CDR3: TGTGCCAGTAGCGCCGACCACCTATCCTCTGGCTACACCTTC. Protein: CASSADHLSSGYTF.

The gene calls are TRBV5-1 and TRBJ2-1; 8 nucleotides align to TRBD1. Looked up from germline, CDR1 is SGHRS and CDR2 is YFSETQ. Trimming removed 4 bases from V and 5 bases from J; junction bases left unmatched: 5. The CDR3 covers 14 residues. Written as DNA, the CDR3 is TGCGCCAGCAGCCTACTGACAGGGGACAATGAGCAGTTCTTC. It codes for CASSLLTGDNEQFF.

J is TRBJ2-1 and V is TRBV29-1; maybe TRBD2 (5 bases). The CDR3 has 12 residues. The germline CDR1 and CDR2 sequences are SQVTM and ANQGSEA. V lost 7 bases, J lost 11 bases, and 18 bases lay in between. For the CDR3, the DNA is TGCAGCGCACAACCTCCCCGGGATCAGCAGTTCTTC. Translated: CSAQPPRDQQFF.

This clone was observed many times. The chain has TRBV6-1 and TRBJ2-1; D is unresolved. The CDR3 covers 13 residues. CDR1 is MNHNS, CDR2 SASEGT, per germline. Trimming removed 1 base from V and 6 bases from J, with 7 bases in between. Written as DNA, the CDR3 is TGTGCCAGCAGTGAAGTCAACCGCAATGAGCAGTTCTTC. This gives the protein CASSEVNRNEQFF.

This clone has just a few counts. The rearrangement links TRBV23-1 to TRBJ1-1; TRBD1 aligns across 8 bases. TRBV23-1 is an ORF, with its function uncertain. The CDR3 has 15 residues. Germline trimming cut 2 bases from V and 0 bases from J; bases unmatched to any gene: 2. In DNA form, the CDR3 reads TGCGCCAGCAGTCAAGTGGACAGGGTGAACACTGAAGCTTTCTTT. This encodes CASSQVDRVNTEAFF.

CDR3 coding DNA: TGTGCCTGGAGTATCCAGATCTACGAGCAGTACTTC. It specifies CAWSIQIYEQYF. This chain uses TRBV30 with TRBJ2-7; D not resolved. The CDR3 contains 12 residues. Germline V gives CDR1 GTSNPN, CDR2 SVGIG (reference sequence). The germline V and J ends were trimmed by 2 bases and 3 bases, with 8 bases remaining between them. The whole variable domain, filled in from reference TRBV30 and TRBJ2-7, reads SQTIHQWPATLVQPVGSPLSLECTVEGTSNPNLYWYRQAAGRGLQLLFYSVGIGQISSEVPQNLSASRPQDRQFILSSKKLLLSDSGFYLCAWSIQIYEQYFGPGTRLTVT.

The rearrangement uses TRBV18 and TRBJ2-1, with 11 bases that match TRBD2. The CDR3 runs to 17 residues. The ends lost 1 base at V and 8 bases at J; junction bases unmatched: 10. CDR1 is KGHSH and CDR2 is LQKENI in the germline V gene. For the CDR3, the DNA is TGTGCCAGCTCACCACGGTATAGCGGGGGGGCGCTCGATGAGCAGTTCTTC. Protein sequence: CASSPRYSGGALDEQFF. Based on the CDR3 plus reference TRBV18 and TRBJ2-1, the full variable domain is NAGVMQNPRHLVRRRGQEARLRCSPMKGHSHVYWYRQLPEEGLKFMVYLQKENIIDESGMPKERFSAEFPKEGPSILRIQQVVRGDSAAYFCASSPRYSGGALDEQFFGPGTRLTVL.

The chain links TRBV30 to TRBJ2-3; D is tentatively TRBD1 or TRBD2 (5 bases each). Germline V gene data show CDR1 as GTSNPN and CDR2 as SVGIG (reference sequence). V was clipped by 5 bases and J by 5 bases, with 11 bases between them. The CDR3 totals 12 residues. This CDR3 reads CAWEGTQDTQYF. CDR3 DNA: TGTGCCTGGGAAGGGACCCAAGATACGCAGTATTTT.

J is TRBJ2-3 and V is TRBV7-6; D is ambiguous. This CDR3 contains 14 residues. In germline, CDR1 is SGHVS, CDR2 FNYEAQ. The ends were cut back, 2 bases at V and 6 bases at J, with 12 bases in the middle. CDR3 in amino acids: CASSLHRALDTQYF. For the CDR3, the DNA is TGTGCCAGCAGCTTACATCGGGCTTTGGATACGCAGTATTTT. Full variable domain (outside the CDR3, taken from reference TRBV7-6 and TRBJ2-3): GAGVSQSPRYKVTKRGQDVALRCDPISGHVSLYWYRQALGQGPEFLTYFNYEAQQDKSGLPNDRFSAERPEGSISTLTIQRTEQRDSAMYRCASSLHRALDTQYFGPGTRLTVL.